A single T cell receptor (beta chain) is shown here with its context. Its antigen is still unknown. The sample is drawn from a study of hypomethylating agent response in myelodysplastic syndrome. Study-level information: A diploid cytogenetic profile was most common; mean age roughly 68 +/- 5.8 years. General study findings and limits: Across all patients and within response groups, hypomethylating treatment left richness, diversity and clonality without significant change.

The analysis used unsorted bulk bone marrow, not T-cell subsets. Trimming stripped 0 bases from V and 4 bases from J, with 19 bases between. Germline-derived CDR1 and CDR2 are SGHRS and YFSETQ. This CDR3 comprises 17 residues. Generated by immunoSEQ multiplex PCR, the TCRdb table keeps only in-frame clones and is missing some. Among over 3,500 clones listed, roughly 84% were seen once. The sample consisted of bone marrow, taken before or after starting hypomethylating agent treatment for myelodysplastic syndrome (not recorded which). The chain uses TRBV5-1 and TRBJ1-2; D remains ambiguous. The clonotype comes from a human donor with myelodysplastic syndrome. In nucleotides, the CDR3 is TGCGCCAGCAGCTTGGAGAAAATAGGGAGAGAGTTCTATGGCTACACCTTC. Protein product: CASSLEKIGREFYGYTF.